The clone carrying this T cell receptor (beta chain) was observed a single time. Antigen unknown. Sequencing was performed with immunoSEQ multiplex PCR; in TCRdb, only in-frame clones are kept and a portion is missing. The table has 70,000 to 75,000 clones, 85% to 95% seen once. Thymus specimens were resections from corrective heart surgery. This sample is part of a study of human thymus T cells. Findings of the study overall: Related studies noted strongly shared thymic repertoires across unrelated people.

Trimming stripped 5 bases from V and 0 bases from J, with 26 bases between. CDR1 and CDR2 from the germline V gene are SGHVS and FNYEAQ. The CDR3 runs 20 residues. The chain recombines TRBV7-6 with TRBJ2-4; the D call may be TRBD1 or TRBD2 (5 bases each). The receptor comes from a girl in the first two years of life with a congenital heart defect but otherwise immunologically healthy. The sequenced sample was thymus tissue. This CDR3 reads CASSPGPASFPPLAKNIQYF. The CDR3 region has the DNA TGTGCCAGCAGCCCGGGACCTGCTAGCTTTCCCCCACTAGCCAAAAACATTCAGTACTTC. The complete variable domain, with remaining parts taken from reference TRBV7-6 and TRBJ2-4, reads GAGVSQSPRYKVTKRGQDVALRCDPISGHVSLYWYRQALGQGPEFLTYFNYEAQQDKSGLPNDRFSAERPEGSISTLTIQRTEQRDSAMYRCASSPGPASFPPLAKNIQYFGAGTRLSVL.